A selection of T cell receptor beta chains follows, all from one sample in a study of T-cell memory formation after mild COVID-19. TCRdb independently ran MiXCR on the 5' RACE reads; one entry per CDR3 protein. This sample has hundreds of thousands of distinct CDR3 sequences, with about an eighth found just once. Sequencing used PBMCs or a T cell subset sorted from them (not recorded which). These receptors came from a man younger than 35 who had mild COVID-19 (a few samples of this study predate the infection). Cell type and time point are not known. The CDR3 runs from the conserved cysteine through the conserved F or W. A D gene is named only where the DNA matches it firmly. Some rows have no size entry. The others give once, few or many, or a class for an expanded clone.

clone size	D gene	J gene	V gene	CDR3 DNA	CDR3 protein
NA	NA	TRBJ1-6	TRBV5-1	TGCGCCAGCAGCTTTGAGAATTCACCCCTCCACTTT	CASSFENSPLHF
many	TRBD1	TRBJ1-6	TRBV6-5	TGTGCCAGCAGTACCAACAGGGGATTAGGACCCCTCCACTTT	CASSTNRGLGPLHF
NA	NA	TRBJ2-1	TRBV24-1	TGTGCCACCAGTGTCCCCCAGGGGTCTATCAATGAGCAGTTCTTC	CATSVPQGSINEQFF
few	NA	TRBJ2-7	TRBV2	TGTGCCAGCAGTGTCCAGGGGACCTACGAGCAGTACTTC	CASSVQGTYEQYF
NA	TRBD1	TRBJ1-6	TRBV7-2	TGTGCCAGCAGCGGACAGGAGAGGTCACCCCTCCACTTT	CASSGQERSPLHF
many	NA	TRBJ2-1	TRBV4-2	TGTGCCAGCAGCCAGGGGGGCCTAAGCTCCTACAATGAGCAGTTCTTC	CASSQGGLSSYNEQFF
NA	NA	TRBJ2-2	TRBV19	TGTGCCAGTAGTGGGGGTCGACAGGTCAACACCGGGGAGCTGTTTTTT	CASSGGRQVNTGELFF
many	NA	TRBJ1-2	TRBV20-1	TGCAGTGCTAGAGATCCGTTGAGTGGCTATGGCTACACCTTC	CSARDPLSGYGYTF
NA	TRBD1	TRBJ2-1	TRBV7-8	TGTGCCAGCAGCCCGATCGACAGGGTTTACAATGAGCAGTTCTTC	CASSPIDRVYNEQFF
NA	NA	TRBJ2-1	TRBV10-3	TGTGCCATCAGACCAGGGGAGGGAGGCCCGCATGGGGGTGAGCAGTTCTTC	CAIRPGEGGPHGGEQFF
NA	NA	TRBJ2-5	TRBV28	TGTGCCAGCAGTGGGGGGACGGCCGCATGGACCCAGTACTTC	CASSGGTAAWTQYF
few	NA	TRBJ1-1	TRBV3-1	TGTGCCAGCAGCCAAGAGGGGGGGACTGAAGCTTTCTTT	CASSQEGGTEAFF
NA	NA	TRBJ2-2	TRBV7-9	TGTGCCAGCAGCGATGGGACCGGGGAGCTGTTTTTT	CASSDGTGELFF
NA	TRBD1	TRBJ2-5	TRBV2	TGTGCCAGCAGAGAGGACAGGGGGTCATGGGAGACCCAGTACTTC	CASREDRGSWETQYF
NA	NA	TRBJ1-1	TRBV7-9	TGTGCCAGCAGCTTAGGGGCAGGAGAAATGAACACTGAAGCTTTCTTT	CASSLGAGEMNTEAFF
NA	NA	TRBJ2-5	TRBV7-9	TGTGCCAGCAGCGTGGGGGGATTGGAAGAGACCCAGTACTTC	CASSVGGLEETQYF
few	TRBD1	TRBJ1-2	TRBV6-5	TGTGCCAGCAGTTACTCCGGGACAGCTTATGGCTACACCTTC	CASSYSGTAYGYTF
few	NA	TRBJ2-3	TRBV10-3	TGTGCCATCAAGAGTGGAAACACAGATACGCAGTATTTT	CAIKSGNTDTQYF
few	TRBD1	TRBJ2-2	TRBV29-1	TGCAGCCCATGTCCGGACAGGGGCACCGGGGAGCTGTTTTTT	CSPCPDRGTGELFF
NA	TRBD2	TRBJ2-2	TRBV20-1	TGCAGTGCTAGAGACCGGACTAGCGGGGGTGCCGGGGAGCTGTTTTTT	CSARDRTSGGAGELFF
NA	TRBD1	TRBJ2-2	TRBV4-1	TGCGCCAGCAGCTACTGGGACAGAGCGAACACCGGGGAGCTGTTTTTT	CASSYWDRANTGELFF
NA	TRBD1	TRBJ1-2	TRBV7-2	TGTGCCAGCAGCTTAGATAGTCGGGACAGGGGAGACGGCTACACCTTC	CASSLDSRDRGDGYTF
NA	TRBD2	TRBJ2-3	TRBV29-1	TGCAGCGCCATGTCTAGCGGGAATACAGATACGCAGTATTTT	CSAMSSGNTDTQYF
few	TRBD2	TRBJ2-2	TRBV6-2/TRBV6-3	TGTGCCAGCAGCCCTAGCGGGGGCGGTTTCGGGGAGCTGTTTTTT	CASSPSGGGFGELFF
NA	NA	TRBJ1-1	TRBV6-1	TGTGCCAGCAGACCAGCGACCGGGACGAACACTGAAGCTTTCTTT	CASRPATGTNTEAFF
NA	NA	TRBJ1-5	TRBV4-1	TGCGCCAGCAGCCCTACAGGGAATCCCAATCAGCCCCAGCATTTT	CASSPTGNPNQPQHF